The 16 T cell receptor beta chains presented below share a single source sample, sequenced in a study of glioma-infiltrating T cells after dendritic cell vaccination. Time point in this sample: after dendritic cell vaccination, including at tumor progression/relapse. The assay was immunoSEQ multiplex PCR, and TCRdb's table has in-frame clones only and misses some. The sample shows 75,000 to 95,000 clones, roughly four fifths of them seen only once. Here the sequenced sample was blood, taken after dendritic cell vaccination. These receptors all come from a human donor with glioblastoma.

The CDR3 region is CASSPGADYNEQFF. The CDR3 DNA reads TGCGCCAGCAGTCCTGGGGCGGACTACAATGAGCAGTTCTTC. This rearrangement joins TRBV5-1 to TRBJ2-1; maybe TRBD1 (5 bases). The V end was cut by 5 bases, the J end by 3 bases, with 12 bases between. The length of the CDR3 is 14 residues. Germline CDR1 reads SGHRS; CDR2 reads YFSETQ. Variable domain in full (rest from reference TRBV5-1 and TRBJ2-1): KAGVTQTPRYLIKTRGQQVTLSCSPISGHRSVSWYQQTPGQGLQFLFEYFSETQRNKGNFPGRFSGRQFSNSRSEMNVSTLELGDSALYLCASSPGADYNEQFFGPGTRLTVL.

This clone was counted between two and nine times. V is TRBV4-1 and J is TRBJ2-5, with TRBD1 matching over 8 bases. The germline gives CDR1 MGHRA, CDR2 YSYEKL. V shed 4 bases and J 5 bases; nucleotides not matched to a gene: 6. The CDR3 length is 14 residues. Here the CDR3 DNA reads TGCGCCAGCAGCCGGGACAGGTCAACCGAGACCCAGTACTTC. As protein: CASSRDRSTETQYF.

This clone was seen a few times. J is TRBJ1-1 and V is TRBV5-1, with D perhaps matching TRBD1 (6 bases). Germline lookup yields CDR1 SGHRS and CDR2 YFSETQ. The CDR3 is 18 amino acids. The V end was cut by 0 bases, the J end by 1 base, with 19 bases between. The CDR3 is CASSLAARGARWNTEAFF. The CDR3 bases are TGCGCCAGCAGCTTGGCAGCCCGGGGGGCGAGGTGGAACACTGAAGCTTTCTTT.

This clone was observed once. This chain uses TRBV18 with TRBJ1-1, with D possibly being TRBD1 (6 bases). This CDR3 has 15 residues. CDR1 is KGHSH and CDR2 is LQKENI in the germline V gene. Trimming pared 6 bases from V and 0 bases from J, leaving 14 bases between. Written as DNA, the CDR3 is TGTGCCAGCTCGGGCCAGGGGCCCATGAACACTGAAGCTTTCTTT. Its protein is CASSGQGPMNTEAFF.

The genes are TRBV10-3 and TRBJ1-2; D ambiguous. CDR3 length equals 18 residues. Trimming took off 3 bases at V and 0 bases at J, with 20 bases between the two ends. Germline values: CDR1 ENHRY, CDR2 SYGVKD. The CDR3 loop reads CAISDRTQLEVANYGYTF. The CDR3 DNA reads TGTGCCATCAGTGACCGGACTCAACTAGAGGTAGCTAACTATGGCTACACCTTC.

V and J are TRBV5-1 and TRBJ1-5; D call uncertain. CDR3 length: 16 amino acids. Trimming cost V 4 bases and J 0 bases, with 14 bases left between them. Germline values: CDR1 SGHRS, CDR2 YFSETQ. The CDR3 sequence: CASSLDGAISNQPQHF. The CDR3 region has the DNA TGCGCCAGCAGCCTGGACGGAGCTATTAGCAATCAGCCCCAGCATTTT.

The rearrangement uses TRBV5-1 and TRBJ2-1, with a possible D match to TRBD2 (6 bases). The CDR3 consists of 16 residues. The germline V gene encodes CDR1 SGHRS and CDR2 YFSETQ. Trimming stripped 4 bases from V and 7 bases from J, with 21 bases between. The CDR3 DNA sequence: TGCGCCAGCAGCACGGCGGGACCGGGGCTAGTGAATGAGCAGTTCTTC. The encoded protein is CASSTAGPGLVNEQFF.

On this clone itself: This CDR3 is also generated by other DNA sequences in the sample. CDR3 residues: CASSERGYEQYV. The CDR3, as DNA: TGTGCCAGCAGTGAAAGAGGCTACGAGCAGTACGTC. The V and J genes are TRBV2 and TRBJ2-7; no reliable D call. Germline V gives CDR1 SNHLY, CDR2 FYNNEI. The V gene lost 2 bases and the J gene lost 3 bases, with 5 bases spanning the gap. The CDR3 runs to 12 residues.

This sequence joins TRBV7-9 and TRBJ2-5, with 8 bases matching TRBD2. Germline values: CDR1 SEHNR, CDR2 FQNEAQ (reference sequence). J was trimmed by 5 bases and V by 2 bases; bases with no gene match: 7. The CDR3 is 15 amino acids. The CDR3 region has the DNA TGTGCCAGCAGCTTACTAAGCGGGAGACTCGAGACCCAGTACTTC. This encodes CASSLLSGRLETQYF. Drawing the rest from reference TRBV7-9 and TRBJ2-5, the complete variable domain is DTGVSQNPRHKITKRGQNVTFRCDPISEHNRLYWYRQTLGQGPEFLTYFQNEAQLEKSRLLSDRFSAERPKGSFSTLEIQRTEQGDSAMYLCASSLLSGRLETQYFGPGTRLLVL.

V gene TRBV5-1 combines with J gene TRBJ2-1; 8 bases agree with TRBD1. Germline V CDR1 and CDR2: SGHRS, YFSETQ. The CDR3 extends over 13 amino acids. Losses at the gene ends were 5 bases for V and 7 bases for J; bases not matched to a gene: 5. This chain's CDR3 is CASRRGQDNEQFF. The CDR3 DNA sequence: TGCGCCAGCAGGAGGGGACAGGATAATGAGCAGTTCTTC.

This clone was counted between two and nine times. This sequence joins TRBV6-6 and TRBJ1-1, with 8 bases aligning to TRBD1. This CDR3 is built from 13 residues. V was clipped by 5 bases and J by 13 bases; unmatched bases: 12. The germline V gene has CDR1 MNHNY and CDR2 SVGAGI (reference sequence). CDR3 sequence: CASSTPGQATIFF. The CDR3 coding sequence is TGTGCCAGCAGTACCCCGGGACAGGCAACGATTTTCTTT.

The chain joins TRBV19 to TRBJ2-5, with 11 bases identical to TRBD2. Germline lookup yields CDR1 LNHDA and CDR2 SQIVND (reference sequence). J gave up 5 bases and V 5 bases, and 7 bases lay outside the gene matches. The CDR3 is 15 amino acids. The CDR3 region is CASSPRLAGRETQYF. The CDR3 coding sequence is TGTGCCAGTAGTCCGCGACTAGCGGGGCGGGAGACCCAGTACTTC.

This sequence joins TRBV7-9 and TRBJ2-3, with a weak D call TRBD1 (6 bases). CDR3 size: 14 residues. Between the trimmed V and J ends, which lost 6 bases and 0 bases, there was a span of 10 bases. Germline assignment: CDR1 SEHNR and CDR2 FQNEAQ (reference sequence). The CDR3 reads CASRQQGSTDTQYF. DNA of the CDR3: TGTGCCAGCAGACAACAGGGTAGCACAGATACGCAGTATTTT.

V gene TRBV6-1 combines with J gene TRBJ2-2; possible D gene TRBD2, 7 bases. Between the trimmed V and J ends, which lost 0 bases and 5 bases, there was a span of 13 bases. The CDR3 length is 16 residues. Germline values: CDR1 MNHNS, CDR2 SASEGT. CDR3 DNA sequence: TGTGCCAGCAGTGAAGCCGGGGGGCGCTGGACCGGGGAGCTGTTTTTT. Protein sequence: CASSEAGGRWTGELFF.

The chain has TRBV27 and TRBJ1-6; D is uncertain. V gave up 8 bases and J gave up 0 bases, with 17 bases separating them. This CDR3 is 17 amino acids long. CDR1 is MNHEY, CDR2 SMNVEV, per germline (reference sequence). In nucleotides, the CDR3 is TGTGCCAGCGCCATTGCGAGTACTAGCTCCTATAATTCACCCCTCCACTTT. It translates to CASAIASTSSYNSPLHF.

The J gene is TRBJ1-5, the V gene TRBV2; 7 bases map to TRBD1. The CDR3 length is 15 residues. Germline V gives CDR1 SNHLY, CDR2 FYNNEI. V lost 6 bases and J lost 6; bases outside the gene matches: 11. The CDR3 nucleotides read TGTGCCAGCAGCCCAAACAGGGGAGGAGGTCAGCCCCAGCATTTT. It translates to CASSPNRGGGQPQHF.